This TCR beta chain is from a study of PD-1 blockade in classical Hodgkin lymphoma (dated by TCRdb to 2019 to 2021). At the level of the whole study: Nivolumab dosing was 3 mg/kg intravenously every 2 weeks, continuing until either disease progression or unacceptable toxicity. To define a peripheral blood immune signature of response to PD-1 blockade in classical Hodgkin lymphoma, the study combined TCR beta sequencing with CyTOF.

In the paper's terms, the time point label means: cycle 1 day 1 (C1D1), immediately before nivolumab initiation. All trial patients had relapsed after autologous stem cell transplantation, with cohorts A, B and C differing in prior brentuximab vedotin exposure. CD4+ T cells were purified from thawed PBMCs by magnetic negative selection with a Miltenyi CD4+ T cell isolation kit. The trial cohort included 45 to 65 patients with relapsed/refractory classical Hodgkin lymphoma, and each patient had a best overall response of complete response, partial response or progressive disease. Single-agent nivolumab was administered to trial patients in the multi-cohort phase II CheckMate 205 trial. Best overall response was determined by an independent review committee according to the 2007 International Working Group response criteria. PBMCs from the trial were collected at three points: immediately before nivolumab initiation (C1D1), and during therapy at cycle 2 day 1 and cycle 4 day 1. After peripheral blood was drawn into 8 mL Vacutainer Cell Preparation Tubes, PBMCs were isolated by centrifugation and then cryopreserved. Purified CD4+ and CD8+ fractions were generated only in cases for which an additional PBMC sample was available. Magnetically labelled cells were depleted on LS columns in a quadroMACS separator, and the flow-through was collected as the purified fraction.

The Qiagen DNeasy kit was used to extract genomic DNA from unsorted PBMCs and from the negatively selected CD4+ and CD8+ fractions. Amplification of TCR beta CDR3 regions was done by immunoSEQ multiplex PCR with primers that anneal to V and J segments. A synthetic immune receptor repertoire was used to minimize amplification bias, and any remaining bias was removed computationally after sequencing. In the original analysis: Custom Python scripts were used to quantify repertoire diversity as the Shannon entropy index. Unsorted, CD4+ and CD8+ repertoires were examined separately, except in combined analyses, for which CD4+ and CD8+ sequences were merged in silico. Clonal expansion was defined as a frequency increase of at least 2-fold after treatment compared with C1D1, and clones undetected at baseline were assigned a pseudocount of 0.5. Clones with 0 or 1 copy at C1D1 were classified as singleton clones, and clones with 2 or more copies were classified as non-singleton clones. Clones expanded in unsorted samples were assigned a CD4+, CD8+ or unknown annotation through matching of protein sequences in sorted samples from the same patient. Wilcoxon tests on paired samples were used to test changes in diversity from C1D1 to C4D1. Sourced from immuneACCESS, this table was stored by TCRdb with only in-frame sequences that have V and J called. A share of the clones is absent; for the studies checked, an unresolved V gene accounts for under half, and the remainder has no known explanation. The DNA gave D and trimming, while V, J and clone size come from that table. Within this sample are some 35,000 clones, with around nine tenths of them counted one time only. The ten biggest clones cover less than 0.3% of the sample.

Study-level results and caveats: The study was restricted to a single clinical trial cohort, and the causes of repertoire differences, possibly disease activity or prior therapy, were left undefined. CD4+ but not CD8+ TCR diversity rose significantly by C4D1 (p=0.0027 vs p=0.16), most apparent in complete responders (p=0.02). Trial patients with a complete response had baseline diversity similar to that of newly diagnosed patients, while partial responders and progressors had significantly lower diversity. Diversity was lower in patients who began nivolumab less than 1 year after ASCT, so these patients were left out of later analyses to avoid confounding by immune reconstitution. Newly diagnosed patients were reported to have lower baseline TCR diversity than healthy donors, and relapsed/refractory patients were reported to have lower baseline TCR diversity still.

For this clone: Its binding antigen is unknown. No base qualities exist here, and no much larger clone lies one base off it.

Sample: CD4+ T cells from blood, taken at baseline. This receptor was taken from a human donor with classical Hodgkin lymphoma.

The CDR3 region reads CASSQGQGTNEKLFF. DNA sequence: TGCGCCAGCAGCCAAGGTCAGGGGACTAATGAAAAACTGTTTTTT. The chain was built from TRBV4-1 and TRBJ1-4, with TRBD1 tentatively as D gene (6 bases match). CDR1 is given as MGHRA and CDR2 as YSYEKL, both from the germline V gene. V and J lose 1 base and 2 bases, and a span of 8 bases separates them. Including the terminal cysteine and phenylalanine, the CDR3 comprises 15 residues. This entry keeps only the CDR3 DNA: 45 bases, framed from base 1.